One T cell receptor beta chain is described in this entry. The source of the sample is a study of blood T cell repertoires in COVID-19. As for the study in general: Donors in the United States, Italy and Spain gave samples during acute or convalescent COVID-19. The cDNA or gDNA used as material had been derived from T cells, B-cell-depleted T cells, or PBMCs.

Per the study methods: Estimation of nucleated cell counts was performed using reference gene primer amplification. The assay was immunoSEQ multiplex PCR, and TCRdb's table has in-frame clones only and misses some. That table gives V, J and clone size, and the DNA gave D and trimming. The table has around 400,000 clones, around 83% seen once. The sequence was obtained from a woman aged 45-65 years who had recovered from COVID-19. Specimen: PBMCs or T cells enriched from blood (not recorded which).

The CDR3 protein is CASSVGLSNEQFF. For the CDR3, the DNA is TGTGCCAGCAGCGTGGGCCTATCGAATGAGCAGTTCTTC. The chain carries TRBV9 and TRBJ2-1; no clear D gene. CDR1 and CDR2 (germline): SGDLS, YYNGEE. This CDR3 is 13 amino acids long. Deletions cut 2 bases from V and 7 bases from J, with 10 bases between.